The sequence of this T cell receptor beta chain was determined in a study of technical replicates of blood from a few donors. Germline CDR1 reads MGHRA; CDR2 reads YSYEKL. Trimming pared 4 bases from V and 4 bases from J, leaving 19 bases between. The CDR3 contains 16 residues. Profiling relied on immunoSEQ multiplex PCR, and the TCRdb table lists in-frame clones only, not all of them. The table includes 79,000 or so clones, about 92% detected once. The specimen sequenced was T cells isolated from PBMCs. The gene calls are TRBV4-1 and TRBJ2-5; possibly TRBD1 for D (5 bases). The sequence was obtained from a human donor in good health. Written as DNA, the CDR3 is TGCGCCAGCAGCCTGGAACCTGTAGGGGTGATAGAGACCCAGTACTTC. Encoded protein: CASSLEPVGVIETQYF.